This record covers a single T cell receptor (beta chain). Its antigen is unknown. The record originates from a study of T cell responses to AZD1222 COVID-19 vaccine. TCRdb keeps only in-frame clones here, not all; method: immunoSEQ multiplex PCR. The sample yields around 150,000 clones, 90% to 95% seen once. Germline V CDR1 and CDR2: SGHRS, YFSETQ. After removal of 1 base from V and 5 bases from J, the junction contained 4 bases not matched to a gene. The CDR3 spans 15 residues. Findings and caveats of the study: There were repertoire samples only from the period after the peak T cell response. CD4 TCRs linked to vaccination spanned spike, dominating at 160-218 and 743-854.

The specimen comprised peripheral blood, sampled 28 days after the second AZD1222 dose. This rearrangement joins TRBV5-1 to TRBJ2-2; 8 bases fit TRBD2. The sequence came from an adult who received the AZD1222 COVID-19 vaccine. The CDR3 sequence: CASSLLLAETGELFF. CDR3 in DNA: TGCGCCAGCAGCTTGTTACTAGCGGAAACCGGGGAGCTGTTTTTT. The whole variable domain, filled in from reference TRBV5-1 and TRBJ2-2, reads KAGVTQTPRYLIKTRGQQVTLSCSPISGHRSVSWYQQTPGQGLQFLFEYFSETQRNKGNFPGRFSGRQFSNSRSEMNVSTLELGDSALYLCASSLLLAETGELFFGEGSRLTVL.